A selection of T cell receptor beta chains follows, all from one sample in a study of regulatory T cells in long-lasting Graves disease. Each CDR3 protein gets one entry after TCRdb re-called the multiplex PCR reads with MiXCR. In the table there are approximately 540,000 distinct CDR3 sequences, 12% of which are singletons. These records were also assigned to another study, of T cells in Graves' hyperthyroidism and ophthalmopathy.

The source was peripheral blood mononuclear cells (PBMCs), collected at new diagnosis, from a patient treated with antithyroid drugs. The receptors here all came from a young woman with Graves disease. The conserved cysteine and the conserved F or W are not part of the CDR3 here. Expanded clones get a size class; other rows say once, few or many, or leave the size out.

j_call clone_size v_call cdr3_aa
TRBJ1-2 many TRBV6-1 ASTPTGDNYGYT
TRBJ2-7 - TRBV20-1 SASSDPYEQY
TRBJ2-3 many TRBV11-3 ASTVSGVRHTQY
TRBJ1-6 - TRBV20-1 SARDLGIEHLLNSPLH
TRBJ2-5 many TRBV2 ASFRQSLETQY
TRBJ1-5 many TRBV28 ASLNSGGGQPQH
TRBJ1-2 many TRBV5-6 ASSLEYDGYT
TRBJ1-1 many TRBV18 ASSPIVTLRGEAF
TRBJ2-3 many TRBV7-9 ASSLKGLGGRATDTQY
TRBJ2-5 many TRBV12-5 ASGLGLADTETQY
TRBJ2-1 many TRBV2 ASNHGQGGNEQF
TRBJ1-1 - TRBV6-5 ASSYFFSGDRISNTEAF
TRBJ2-6 few TRBV6-1 ASRAGLRARDGANVLT
TRBJ2-7 many TRBV28 ASSRTGGTSYEQY
TRBJ2-1 - TRBV24-1 ATSVSPRTGDNEQF
TRBJ1-1 few TRBV29-1 SVVVQNTEAF
TRBJ2-1 - TRBV4-2 ASSHQRRDRGPEQF
TRBJ2-7 - TRBV18 ASSPRDFFYEQY
TRBJ2-7 many TRBV7-8 ASSLFLEGTGTYEQY
TRBJ2-1 many TRBV20-1 SADSGRSSYNEQF
TRBJ2-7 - TRBV5-1 ASSLAAGVFYEQY
TRBJ2-3 many TRBV5-1 ASSSGLISDTQY
TRBJ2-5 many TRBV2 ASSAGPETQY
TRBJ1-6 many TRBV27 ASSLYGGGSYNSPLH
TRBJ2-1 - TRBV19 ASSILDAGFRYNEQF
TRBJ2-7 many TRBV11-2 ASSVFDEQY
TRBJ2-3 many TRBV12-3/TRBV12-4 ASSFPTGGASDTQY
TRBJ2-5 many TRBV29-1 SVVRRLAHETQY
TRBJ2-1 many TRBV27 ASSLTGPYNEQF
TRBJ2-5 few TRBV5-5 ASSSRPLAGSETQY
TRBJ2-5 many TRBV20-1 SARGWADNSGQETQY
TRBJ2-6 many TRBV27 ASSSSGANVLT
TRBJ1-4 many TRBV2 ASRGTGANEKLF